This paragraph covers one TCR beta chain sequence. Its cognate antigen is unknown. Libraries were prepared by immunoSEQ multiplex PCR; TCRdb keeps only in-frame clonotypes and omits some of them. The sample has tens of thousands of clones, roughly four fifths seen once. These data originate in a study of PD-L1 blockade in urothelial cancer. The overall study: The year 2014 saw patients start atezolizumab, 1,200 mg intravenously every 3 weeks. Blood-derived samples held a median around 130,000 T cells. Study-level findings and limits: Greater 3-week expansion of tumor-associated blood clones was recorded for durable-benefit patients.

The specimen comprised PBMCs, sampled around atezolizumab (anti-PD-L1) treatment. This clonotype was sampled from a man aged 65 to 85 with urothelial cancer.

The CDR3 nucleotides are TGTTTAGTCACGAGCGCCCAAGAGACCCAGTACTTC. It codes for CLVTSAQETQYF. V usage is TRBV28 and J usage is TRBJ2-5; D gene ambiguous. CDR1 is MDHEN and CDR2 is SYDVKM in the germline V gene. The CDR3 runs 12 residues.